This TCR beta chain was found in a study of OX40 agonist ivuxolimab in advanced cancers. In the study overall: Treatment of patients was with ivuxolimab, an agonistic anti-OX40 (CD134) antibody. Patients with prior anti-PD-1, anti-PD-L1 or anti-CTLA-4 therapy were eligible; about 41% had some. Study-wide findings and caveats: Undetermined was the antigen specificity of the expanded peripheral T cells. CD8+ T cells (on average) carried more expanded clones than CD4+ T cells.

The table lists this clone with a count of one. Its antigen is not identified. Using immunoSEQ multiplex PCR, the repertoire was profiled, and TCRdb retains in-frame clones only, with some absent. The repertoire holds about 79,000 clones, with around 85% as singletons. Trimming cost V 5 bases and J 4 bases; bases outside gene matches: 12. The germline gives CDR1 SGHNT, CDR2 YENEEA. The length of the CDR3 is 17 residues. The chain joins TRBV11-3 to TRBJ2-2; TRBD2 matches at 8 bases. The clonotype was recovered from an adult with an advanced solid tumor such as melanoma, head and neck, liver or kidney cancer. The source material was CD4+ or CD8+ T cells sorted from blood, sampled in a trial of the OX40 agonist ivuxolimab. CDR3 sequence: CASSLGGSGSATGELFF. CDR3 bases: TGTGCCAGCAGCCTAGGTGGGAGCGGGAGTGCCACCGGGGAGCTGTTTTTT.